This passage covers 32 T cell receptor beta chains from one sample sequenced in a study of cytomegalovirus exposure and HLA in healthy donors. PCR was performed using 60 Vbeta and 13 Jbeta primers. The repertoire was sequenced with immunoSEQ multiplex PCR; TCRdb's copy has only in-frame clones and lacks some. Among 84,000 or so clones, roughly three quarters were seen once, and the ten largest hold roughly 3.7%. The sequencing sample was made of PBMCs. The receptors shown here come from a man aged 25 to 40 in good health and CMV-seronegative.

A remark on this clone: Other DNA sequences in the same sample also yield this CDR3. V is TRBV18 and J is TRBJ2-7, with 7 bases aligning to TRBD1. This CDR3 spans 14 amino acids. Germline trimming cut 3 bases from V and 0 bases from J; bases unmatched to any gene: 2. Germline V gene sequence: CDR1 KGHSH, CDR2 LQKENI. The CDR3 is CASSPGQSSYEQYF. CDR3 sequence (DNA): TGTGCCAGCTCACCGGGACAGTCCTCCTACGAGCAGTACTTC.

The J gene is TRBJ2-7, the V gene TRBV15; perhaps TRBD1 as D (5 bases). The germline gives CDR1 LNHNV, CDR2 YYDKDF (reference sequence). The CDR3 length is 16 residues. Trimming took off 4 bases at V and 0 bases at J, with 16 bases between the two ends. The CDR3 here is CATSNLRQYSSYEQYF. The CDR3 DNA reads TGTGCCACCAGCAACTTACGACAGTACAGCTCCTACGAGCAGTACTTC.

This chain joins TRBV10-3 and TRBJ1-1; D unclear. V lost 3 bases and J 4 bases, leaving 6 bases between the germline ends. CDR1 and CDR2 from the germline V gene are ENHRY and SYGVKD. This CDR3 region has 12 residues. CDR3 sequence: CAISDSFTEAFF. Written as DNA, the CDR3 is TGTGCCATCAGTGACAGTTTCACTGAAGCTTTCTTT.

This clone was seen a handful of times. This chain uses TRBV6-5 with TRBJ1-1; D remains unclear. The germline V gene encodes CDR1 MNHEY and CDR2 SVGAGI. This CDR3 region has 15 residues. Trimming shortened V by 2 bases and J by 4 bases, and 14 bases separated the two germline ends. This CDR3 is CASSYGGARLTEAFF. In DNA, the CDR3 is TGTGCCAGCAGTTACGGTGGCGCCCGACTCACTGAAGCTTTCTTT.

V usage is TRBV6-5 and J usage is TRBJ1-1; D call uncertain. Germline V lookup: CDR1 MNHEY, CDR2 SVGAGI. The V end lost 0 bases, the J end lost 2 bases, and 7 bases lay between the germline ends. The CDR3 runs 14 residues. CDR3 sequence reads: CASSYSNRNTEAFF. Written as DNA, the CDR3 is TGTGCCAGCAGTTACTCGAATAGAAACACTGAAGCTTTCTTT.

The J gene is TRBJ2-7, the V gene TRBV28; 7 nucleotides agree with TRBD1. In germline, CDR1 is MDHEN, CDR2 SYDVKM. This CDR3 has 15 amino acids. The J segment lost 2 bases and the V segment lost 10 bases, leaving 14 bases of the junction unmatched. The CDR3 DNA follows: TGTGCCACTCTTCCCGTGGGACAGCCCACCTACGAGCAGTACTTC. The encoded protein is CATLPVGQPTYEQYF.

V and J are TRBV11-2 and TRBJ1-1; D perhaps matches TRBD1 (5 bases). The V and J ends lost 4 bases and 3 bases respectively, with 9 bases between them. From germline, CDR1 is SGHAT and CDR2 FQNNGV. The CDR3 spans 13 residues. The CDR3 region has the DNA TGTGCCAGCAGCTACAGGAGGGACACTGAAGCTTTCTTT. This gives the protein CASSYRRDTEAFF.

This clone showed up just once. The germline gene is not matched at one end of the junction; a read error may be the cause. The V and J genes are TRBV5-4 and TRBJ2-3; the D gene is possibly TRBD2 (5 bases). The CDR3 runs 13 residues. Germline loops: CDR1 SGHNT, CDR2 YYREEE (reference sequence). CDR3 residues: CASSLKRTGVRDF. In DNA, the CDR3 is TGTGCCAGCAGCTTGAAAAGGACTGGGGTAAGGGATTTT.

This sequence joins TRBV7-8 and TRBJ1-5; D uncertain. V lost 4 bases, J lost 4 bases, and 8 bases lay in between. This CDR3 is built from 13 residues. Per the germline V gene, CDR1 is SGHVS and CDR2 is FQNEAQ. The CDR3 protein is CASSSHTNQPQHF. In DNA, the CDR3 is TGTGCCAGCAGCTCACACACAAATCAGCCCCAGCATTTT.

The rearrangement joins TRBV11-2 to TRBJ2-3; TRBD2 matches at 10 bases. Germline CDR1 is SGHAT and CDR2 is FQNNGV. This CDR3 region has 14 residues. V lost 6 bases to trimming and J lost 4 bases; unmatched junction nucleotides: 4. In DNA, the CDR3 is TGTGCCAGCAGTAGCGGGGGGCTCCCAGATACGCAGTATTTT. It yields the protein CASSSGGLPDTQYF.

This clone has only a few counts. The CDR3 is CASSPREQGANTEAFF. CDR3 nucleotides: TGTGCCAGCTCACCACGTGAACAGGGGGCGAACACTGAAGCTTTCTTT. V usage is TRBV18 and J usage is TRBJ1-1, with TRBD1 identical over 9 bases. The CDR3 contains 16 residues. Germline V gene data show CDR1 as KGHSH and CDR2 as LQKENI. The V gene end was trimmed by 1 base and the J gene end by 1 base; junction bases not matched to a gene: 4.

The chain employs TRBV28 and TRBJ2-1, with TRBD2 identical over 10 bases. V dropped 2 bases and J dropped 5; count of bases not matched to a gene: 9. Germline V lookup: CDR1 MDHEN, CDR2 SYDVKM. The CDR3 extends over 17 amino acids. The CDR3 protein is CASSLEAPGLANNEQFF. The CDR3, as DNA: TGTGCCAGCAGTTTAGAAGCACCGGGACTAGCGAACAATGAGCAGTTCTTC.

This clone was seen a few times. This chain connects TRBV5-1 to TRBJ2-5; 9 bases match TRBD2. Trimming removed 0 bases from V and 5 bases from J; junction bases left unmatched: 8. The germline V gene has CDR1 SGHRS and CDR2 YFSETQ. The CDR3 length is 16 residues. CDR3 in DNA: TGCGCCAGCAGCTTGGCCGGGGGACTAGCTTGGGAGACCCAGTACTTC. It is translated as CASSLAGGLAWETQYF.

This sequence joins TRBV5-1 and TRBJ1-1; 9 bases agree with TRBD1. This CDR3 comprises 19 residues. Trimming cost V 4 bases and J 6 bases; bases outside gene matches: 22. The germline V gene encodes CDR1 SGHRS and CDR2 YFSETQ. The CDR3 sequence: CASSHVDRGTVLGHSEAFF. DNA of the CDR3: TGCGCCAGCAGCCACGTTGACAGGGGGACTGTTCTGGGGCACTCTGAAGCTTTCTTT.

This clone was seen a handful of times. The CDR3 coding sequence is TGTGCCAGCAGAACAATGACAGGGGGGAACACTGAAGCTTTCTTT. It specifies CASRTMTGGNTEAFF. The J gene is TRBJ1-1, the V gene TRBV6-1; TRBD1 matches at 9 bases. This CDR3 is built from 15 residues. J was trimmed by 1 base and V by 6 bases; bases with no gene match: 6. Germline CDR1 reads MNHNS; CDR2 reads SASEGT.

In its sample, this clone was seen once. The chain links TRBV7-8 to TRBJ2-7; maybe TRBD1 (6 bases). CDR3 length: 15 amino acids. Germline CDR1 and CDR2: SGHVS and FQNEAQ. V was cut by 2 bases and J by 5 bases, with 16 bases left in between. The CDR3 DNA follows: TGTGCCAGCAGCTTACAACCAGGGGCATTTAACGAGCAGTACTTC. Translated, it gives CASSLQPGAFNEQYF. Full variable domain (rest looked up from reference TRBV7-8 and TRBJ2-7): GAGVSQSPRYKVAKRGQDVALRCDPISGHVSLFWYQQALGQGPEFLTYFQNEAQLDKSGLPSDRFFAERPEGSVSTLKIQRTQQEDSAVYLCASSLQPGAFNEQYFGPGTRLTVT.

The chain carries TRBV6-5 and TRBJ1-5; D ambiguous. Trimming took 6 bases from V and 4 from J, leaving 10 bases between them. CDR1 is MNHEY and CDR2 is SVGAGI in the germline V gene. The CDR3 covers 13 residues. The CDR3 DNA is TGTGCCAGCAGCGGGAGTTGGAATCAGCCCCAGCATTTT. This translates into CASSGSWNQPQHF.

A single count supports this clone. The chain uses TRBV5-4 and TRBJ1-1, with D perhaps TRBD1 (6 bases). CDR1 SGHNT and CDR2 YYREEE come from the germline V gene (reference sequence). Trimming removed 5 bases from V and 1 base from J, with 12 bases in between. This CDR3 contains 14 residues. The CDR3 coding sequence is TGTGCCAGCAGGGTTCAACAGGGGAACACTGAAGCTTTCTTT. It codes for CASRVQQGNTEAFF.

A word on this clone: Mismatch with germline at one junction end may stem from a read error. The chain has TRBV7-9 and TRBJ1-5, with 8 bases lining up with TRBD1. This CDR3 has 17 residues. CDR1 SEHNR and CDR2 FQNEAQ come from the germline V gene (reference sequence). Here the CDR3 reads CSSSLGSRTGSNQPQHF. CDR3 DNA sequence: TGTTCCAGCAGCTTAGGTTCCAGGACAGGGAGCAATCAGCCCCAGCATTTT.

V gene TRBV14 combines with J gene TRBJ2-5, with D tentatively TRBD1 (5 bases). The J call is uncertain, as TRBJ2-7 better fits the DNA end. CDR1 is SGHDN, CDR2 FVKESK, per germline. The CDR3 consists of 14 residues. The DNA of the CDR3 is TGTGCCAGCAGCCAATGGGCCAGGGACTACGAGCAGTACTTC. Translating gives CASSQWARDYEQYF.

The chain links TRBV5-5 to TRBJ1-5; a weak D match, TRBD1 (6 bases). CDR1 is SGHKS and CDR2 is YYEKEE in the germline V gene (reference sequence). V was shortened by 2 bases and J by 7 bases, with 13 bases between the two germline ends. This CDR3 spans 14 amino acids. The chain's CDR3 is CASSFSRGNQPQHF. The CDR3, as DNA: TGTGCCAGCAGCTTCTCCAGGGGAAACCAGCCCCAGCATTTT.

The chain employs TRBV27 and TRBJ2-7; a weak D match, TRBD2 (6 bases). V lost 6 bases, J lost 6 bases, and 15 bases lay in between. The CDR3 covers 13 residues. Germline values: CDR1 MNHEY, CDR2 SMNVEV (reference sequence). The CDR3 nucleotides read TGTGCCAGCAGACCCGGGAGAAGATCCGAGCAGTACTTC. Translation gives CASRPGRRSEQYF.

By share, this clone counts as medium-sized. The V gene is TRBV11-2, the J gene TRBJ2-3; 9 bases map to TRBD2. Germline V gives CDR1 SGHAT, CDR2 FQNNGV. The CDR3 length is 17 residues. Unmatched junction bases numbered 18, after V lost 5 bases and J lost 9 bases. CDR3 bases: TGTGCCAGCAGCCAGCGGGGTAGCGGGAGTGCCTATCGGACGCAGTATTTT. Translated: CASSQRGSGSAYRTQYF.

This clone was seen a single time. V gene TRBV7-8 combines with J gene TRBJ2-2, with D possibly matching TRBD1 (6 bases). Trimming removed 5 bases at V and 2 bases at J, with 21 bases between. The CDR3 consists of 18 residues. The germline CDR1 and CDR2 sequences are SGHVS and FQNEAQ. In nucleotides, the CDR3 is TGTGCCAGCAGCGCTAGCCGGGACACACGGACTAACACCGGGGAGCTGTTTTTT. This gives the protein CASSASRDTRTNTGELFF.

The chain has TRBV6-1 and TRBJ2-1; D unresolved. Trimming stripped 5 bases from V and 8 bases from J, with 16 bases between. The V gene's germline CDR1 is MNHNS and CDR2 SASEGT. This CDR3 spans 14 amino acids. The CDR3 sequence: CASSNSLLSYEQFF. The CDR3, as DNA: TGTGCCAGCAGTAATAGCCTACTCAGCTATGAGCAGTTCTTC.

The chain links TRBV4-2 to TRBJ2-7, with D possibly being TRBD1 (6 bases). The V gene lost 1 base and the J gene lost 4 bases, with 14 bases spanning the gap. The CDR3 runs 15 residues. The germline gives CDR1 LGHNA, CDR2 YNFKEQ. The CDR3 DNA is TGTGCCAGCAGCCAAGGAGGGGGACCAGCATACGAGCAGTACTTC. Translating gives CASSQGGGPAYEQYF.

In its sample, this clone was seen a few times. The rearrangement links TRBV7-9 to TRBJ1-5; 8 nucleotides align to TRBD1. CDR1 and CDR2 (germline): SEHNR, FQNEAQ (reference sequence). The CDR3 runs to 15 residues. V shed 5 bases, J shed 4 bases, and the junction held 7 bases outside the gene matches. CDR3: CASSGPGQENQPQHF. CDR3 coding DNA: TGTGCCAGCAGCGGACCGGGACAGGAAAATCAGCCCCAGCATTTT.

CDR3 in DNA: TGTGCCAGCAGCTCGGACAGGGAGGGTGGTGAAAAACTGTTTTTT. It encodes CASSSDREGGEKLFF. J is TRBJ1-4 and V is TRBV7-9; TRBD1 matches 8 bases. V gave up 4 bases and J gave up 7 bases; unmatched junction bases: 8. The CDR3 length is 15 residues. Germline V lookup: CDR1 SEHNR, CDR2 FQNEAQ (reference sequence).

In DNA, the CDR3 is TGTGCCAGCTCACCTGCCAGGCTGCTCTCTGGGGCCAACGTCCTGACTTTC. This gives the protein CASSPARLLSGANVLTF. This chain uses TRBV18 with TRBJ2-6; D remains unclear. The CDR3 totals 17 residues. V was clipped by 3 bases and J by 0 bases, with 12 bases between them. Germline loops: CDR1 KGHSH, CDR2 LQKENI.

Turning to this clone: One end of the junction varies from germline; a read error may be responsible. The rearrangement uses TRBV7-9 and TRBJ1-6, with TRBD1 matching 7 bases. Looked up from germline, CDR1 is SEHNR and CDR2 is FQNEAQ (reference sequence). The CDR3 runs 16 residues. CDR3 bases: TGTTCCAGCAGCTTAGCGCCAGGGGGAGGTAATTCACCCCTCCACTTT. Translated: CSSSLAPGGGNSPLHF.

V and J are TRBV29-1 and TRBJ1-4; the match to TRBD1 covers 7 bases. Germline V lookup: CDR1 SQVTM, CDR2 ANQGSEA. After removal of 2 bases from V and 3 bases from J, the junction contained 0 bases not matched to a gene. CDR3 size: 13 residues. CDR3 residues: CSVEQGANEKLFF. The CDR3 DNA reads TGCAGCGTTGAACAGGGGGCTAATGAAAAACTGTTTTTT.

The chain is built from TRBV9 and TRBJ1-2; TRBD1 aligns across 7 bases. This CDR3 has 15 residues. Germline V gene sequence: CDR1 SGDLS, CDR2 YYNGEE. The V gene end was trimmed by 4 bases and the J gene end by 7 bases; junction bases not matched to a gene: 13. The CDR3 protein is CASSPRTGYVPGYTF. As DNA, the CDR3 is TGTGCCAGCAGCCCAAGGACAGGCTACGTCCCTGGCTACACCTTC.